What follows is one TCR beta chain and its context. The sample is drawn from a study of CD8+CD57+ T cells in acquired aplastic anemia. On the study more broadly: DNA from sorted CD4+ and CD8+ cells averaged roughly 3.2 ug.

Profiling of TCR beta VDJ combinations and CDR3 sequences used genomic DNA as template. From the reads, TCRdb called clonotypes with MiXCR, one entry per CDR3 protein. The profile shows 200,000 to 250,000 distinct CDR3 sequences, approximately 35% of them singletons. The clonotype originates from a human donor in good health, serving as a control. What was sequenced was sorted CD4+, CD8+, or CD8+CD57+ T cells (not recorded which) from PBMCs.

CDR3 loop: CSVSDGEGGYTF. Written as DNA, the CDR3 is TGCAGCGTTTCCGATGGAGAGGGTGGCTACACCTTC. V gene TRBV29-1 combines with J gene TRBJ1-2; no reliable D call. The CDR3 totals 12 residues. Germline V gene lookup returns CDR1 SQVTM and CDR2 ANQGSEA. V lost 5 bases, J lost 7 bases, and 14 bases lay in between.